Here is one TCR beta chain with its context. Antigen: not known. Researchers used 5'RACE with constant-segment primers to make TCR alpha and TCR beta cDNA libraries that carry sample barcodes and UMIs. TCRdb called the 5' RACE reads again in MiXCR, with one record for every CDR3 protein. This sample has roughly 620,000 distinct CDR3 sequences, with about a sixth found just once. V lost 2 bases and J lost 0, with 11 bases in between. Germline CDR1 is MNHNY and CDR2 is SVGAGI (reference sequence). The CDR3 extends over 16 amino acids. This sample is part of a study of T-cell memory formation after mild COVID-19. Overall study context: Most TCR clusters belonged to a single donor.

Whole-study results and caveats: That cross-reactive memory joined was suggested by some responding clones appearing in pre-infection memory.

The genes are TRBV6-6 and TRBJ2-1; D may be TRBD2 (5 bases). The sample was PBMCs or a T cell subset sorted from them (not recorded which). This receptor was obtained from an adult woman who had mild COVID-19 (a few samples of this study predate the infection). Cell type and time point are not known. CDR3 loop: CASSYPLATSYNEQFF. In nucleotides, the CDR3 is TGTGCCAGCAGTTACCCTCTAGCTACCTCCTACAATGAGCAGTTCTTC.